The 19 T cell receptor beta chains below all came from one sample that was sequenced in a study of CXCR3-negative and CXCR3-positive naive CD8 T cells. Study-level findings and limits: Comparison of naive cells showed more hydrophobic TRB CDR3s in CXCR3-positive than in CXCR3-negative naive cells.

The authors made the TRB cDNA libraries by 5' RACE using UMI labels. TCRdb re-called the 5' RACE reads and shows each CDR3 protein once, DNA omitted. Here the sample table reports about 94,000 distinct CDR3 sequences. Their antigen targets remain unknown. The sequenced sample consisted of naive CXCR3+ CD8+ T cells from blood. Documented subset: CD45RO-CCR7+CD27+CD95- naive CD8+ T cells expressing CXCR3 (TNR3+). These receptors came from a human donor in good health. Some clones in this sample may be carry-over from other donors' samples.

The V call is TRBV2, the J call TRBJ1-1. Germline assignment: CDR1 SNHLY and CDR2 FYNNEI. The CDR3 totals 12 residues. This chain's CDR3 is CASNWGNTEAFF. Looking up the rest from reference TRBV2 and TRBJ1-1 gives the full variable domain: EPEVTQTPSHQVTQMGQEVILRCVPISNHLYFYWYRQILGQKVEFLVSFYNNEISEKSEIFDDQFSVERPDGSNFTLKIRSTKLEDSAMYFCASNWGNTEAFFGQGTRLTVV.

V gene TRBV30 combines with J gene TRBJ1-2; lacking DNA, the TRBD1 call made by TCRdb goes unchecked. The CDR3 runs 13 residues. Germline-derived CDR1 and CDR2 are GTSNPN and SVGIG (reference sequence). CDR3 sequence: CAWTKGGTVQDTF.

The V gene is TRBV6-5, the J gene TRBJ2-7. Germline lookup yields CDR1 MNHEY and CDR2 SVGAGI. The CDR3 is 11 amino acids. CDR3 sequence reads: CASRAGYEQYF.

The chain couples TRBV11-2 to TRBJ2-5; TCRdb designates TRBD1, a call that cannot be tested without DNA. Germline CDR1 reads SGHAT; CDR2 reads FQNNGV. CDR3 size: 16 residues. CDR3 residues: CASSLNFGAEQETKYF. The variable domain in full, with the rest retrieved from reference TRBV11-2 and TRBJ2-5, is EAGVAQSPRYKIIEKRQSVAFWCNPISGHATLYWYQQILGQGPKLLIQFQNNGVVDDSQLPKDRFSAERLKGVDSTLKIQPAKLEDSAVYLCASSLNFGAEQETKYFGPGTRLLVL.

The rearrangement links TRBV29-1 to TRBJ2-1; TCRdb's D call of TRBD2 is untestable without DNA. Germline V gene sequence: CDR1 SQVTM, CDR2 ANQGSEA. The CDR3 length is 14 residues. The CDR3 reads CSLQASGPYNEQFF.

This chain uses TRBV28 with TRBJ2-1; without DNA, the TCRdb call of TRBD2 cannot be checked. CDR1 MDHEN and CDR2 SYDVKM come from the germline V gene. CDR3 length: 17 residues. CDR3 in amino acids: CASSFLEGRILGNEQFF.

This rearrangement joins TRBV2 to TRBJ2-7; TCRdb outputs TRBD1, but without DNA this stays unchecked. The CDR3 length is 15 residues. Germline lookup yields CDR1 SNHLY and CDR2 FYNNEI. CDR3 amino acids: CASSGQGERAGEQYF.

The chain combines TRBV4-3 with TRBJ1-4; no DNA is available, so the TRBD1 call from TCRdb remains unchecked. The CDR3 length is 15 residues. Germline V gives CDR1 LGHNA, CDR2 YSLEER. The CDR3 reads CASSHGTATNEKLFF.

The J gene is TRBJ2-1, the V gene TRBV28. Germline assignment: CDR1 MDHEN and CDR2 SYDVKM. CDR3 size: 13 residues. CDR3: CASRTEGYNEQFF.

The CDR3 sequence is CASSSPTGSREKLFF. The V and J genes are TRBV28 and TRBJ1-4; TCRdb gives TRBD1 as the D gene, but with no DNA this cannot be confirmed. Germline CDR1 MDHEN, CDR2 SYDVKM. The CDR3 is 15 amino acids.

CDR3 protein: CASSLGGQGPPDTQYF. This sequence joins TRBV5-1 and TRBJ2-3; as DNA is missing, the TRBD1 call by TCRdb cannot be tested. CDR1 SGHRS and CDR2 YFSETQ come from the germline V gene. The CDR3 loop spans 16 amino acids.

V is TRBV14 and J is TRBJ2-3; TCRdb indicates TRBD2, and absent DNA this call remains unverified. CDR1 is SGHDN, CDR2 FVKESK, per germline. The CDR3 covers 16 residues. CDR3 protein: CASSPRTSGGTDTQYF.

The chain is built from TRBV7-9 and TRBJ1-2. The germline CDR1 and CDR2 sequences are SEHNR and FQNEAQ (reference sequence). This CDR3 spans 13 amino acids. The CDR3 loop is CASSPDTRYGYTF.

V usage is TRBV12-3 or TRBV12-4 and J usage is TRBJ1-2; checking the TCRdb D call of TRBD1 is not possible without DNA. This CDR3 contains 17 residues. This CDR3 reads CASSFRSRDTSPYGYTF.

The CDR3 reads CASSKGLAGPTDTQYF. This chain links TRBV2 with TRBJ2-3; TCRdb proposes TRBD2, but this gene call is untestable without DNA. The germline gives CDR1 SNHLY, CDR2 FYNNEI. The CDR3 is 16 residues long.

The chain uses TRBV7-3 and TRBJ2-3; as DNA is missing, the TRBD2 call by TCRdb cannot be tested. This CDR3 has 15 residues. Germline V gene data show CDR1 as SGHTA and CDR2 as FQGTGA. The CDR3 region is CASSLTVAGTDTQYF.

The V and J genes are TRBV6-2 or TRBV6-3 and TRBJ1-5; TCRdb proposes TRBD1, but this gene call is untestable without DNA. From germline, CDR1 is MNHEY and CDR2 SVGEGT. CDR3 length equals 15 residues. The CDR3 loop reads CASSTDRAINQPQHF.

The V and J genes are TRBV20-1 and TRBJ1-1. This CDR3 is 13 amino acids long. The germline V gene has CDR1 DFQATT and CDR2 SNEGSKA (reference sequence). This chain's CDR3 is CSAVRGMNTEAFF.

This sequence joins TRBV25-1 and TRBJ1-1. Germline CDR1 is MGHDK and CDR2 is SYGVNS. CDR3 length: 12 amino acids. CDR3 residues: CASSDSWAEAFF.